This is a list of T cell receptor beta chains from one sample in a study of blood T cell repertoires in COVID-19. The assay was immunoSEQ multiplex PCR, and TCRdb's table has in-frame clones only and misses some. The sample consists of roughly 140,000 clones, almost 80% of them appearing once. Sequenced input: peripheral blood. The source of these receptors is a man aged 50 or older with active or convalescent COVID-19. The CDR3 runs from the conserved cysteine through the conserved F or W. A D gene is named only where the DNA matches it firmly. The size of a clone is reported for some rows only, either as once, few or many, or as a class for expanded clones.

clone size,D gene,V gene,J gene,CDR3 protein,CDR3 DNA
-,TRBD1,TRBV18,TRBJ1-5,CASSGTERRPQHF,TGTGCCAGCTCCGGGACAGAACGACGGCCCCAGCATTTT
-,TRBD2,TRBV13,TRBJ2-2,CASSLVGLVLAGGKANTGELFF,TGTGCCAGCAGCTTAGTAGGCCTGGTACTAGCGGGAGGGAAAGCGAACACCGGGGAGCTGTTTTTT
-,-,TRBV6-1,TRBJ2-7,CASSEYGYEQYF,TGTGCCAGCAGTGAATACGGGTACGAGCAGTACTTC
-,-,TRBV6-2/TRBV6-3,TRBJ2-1,CASSYGGTSYNEQFF,TGTGCCAGCAGTTACGGGGGGACCTCCTACAATGAGCAGTTCTTC
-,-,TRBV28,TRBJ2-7,CASSPLPLYEQYF,TGTGCCAGCAGCCCCCTCCCCCTCTACGAGCAGTACTTC
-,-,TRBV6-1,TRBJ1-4,CASSEAREKLFF,TGTGCCAGCAGTGAAGCGCGCGAAAAACTGTTTTTT
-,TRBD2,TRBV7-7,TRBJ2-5,CASSWTSGAQETQYF,TGTGCCAGCAGCTGGACTAGCGGGGCCCAAGAGACCCAGTACTTC
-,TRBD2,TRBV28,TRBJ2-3,CASSNAGGGTDTQYF,TGTGCCAGCAGTAACGCGGGAGGGGGCACAGATACGCAGTATTTT
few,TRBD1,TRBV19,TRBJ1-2,CASKPGQAEGGYTF,TGTGCCAGTAAGCCGGGACAGGCCGAGGGGGGCTACACCTTC
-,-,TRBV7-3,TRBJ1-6,CASSWDTHSPLHF,TGTGCCAGCAGCTGGGACACGCATTCACCCCTCCACTTT
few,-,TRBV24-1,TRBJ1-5,CATSEVGGDNQPQHF,TGTGCCACCAGTGAGGTTGGCGGCGACAATCAGCCCCAGCATTTT
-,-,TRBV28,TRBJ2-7,CASSFLSGTYEQYF,TGTGCCAGCAGTTTCCTCAGCGGGACATACGAGCAGTACTTC
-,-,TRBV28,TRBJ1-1,CASSPRRENTEAFF,TGTGCCAGCAGCCCGAGGAGAGAGAACACTGAAGCTTTCTTT
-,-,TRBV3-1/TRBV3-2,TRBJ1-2,CASRPRGGDYGYTF,TGTGCCAGCAGACCAAGGGGGGGGGACTATGGCTACACCTTC
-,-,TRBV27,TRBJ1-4,CASSSLGGNEKLFF,TGTGCCAGCAGCTCCTTGGGGGGGAATGAAAAACTGTTTTTT
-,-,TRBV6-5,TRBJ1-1,CASSYSLGANTEAFF,TGTGCCAGCAGTTACTCTTTGGGGGCGAACACTGAAGCTTTCTTT
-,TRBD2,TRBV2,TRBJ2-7,CASSELAGVYEQYF,TGTGCCAGCAGTGAACTAGCGGGAGTCTACGAGCAGTACTTC
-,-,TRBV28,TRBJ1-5,CASTLYSNQPQHF,TGTGCCAGCACCCTTTATAGCAATCAGCCCCAGCATTTT
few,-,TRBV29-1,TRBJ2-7,CSVFDTAEQYF,TGCAGCGTTTTCGACACGGCCGAGCAGTACTTC
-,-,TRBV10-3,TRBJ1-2,CAISEGGSPNYGYTF,TGTGCCATCAGTGAGGGAGGCAGTCCTAACTATGGCTACACCTTC
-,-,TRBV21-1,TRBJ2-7,CASSKDYRGGISRYEQYF,TGTGCCAGCAGCAAAGATTACCGGGGGGGGATTAGTAGATACGAGCAGTACTTC
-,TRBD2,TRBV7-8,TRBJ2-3,CASSGWGSGTDTQYF,TGTGCCAGCAGCGGGTGGGGTAGCGGGACAGATACGCAGTATTTT
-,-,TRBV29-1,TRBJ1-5,CSVRAGSNQPQHF,TGCAGCGTCCGCGCGGGTAGCAATCAGCCCCAGCATTTT
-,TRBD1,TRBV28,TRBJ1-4,CASSFTGANNEKLFF,TGTGCCAGCAGTTTCACAGGGGCTAATAATGAAAAACTGTTTTTT
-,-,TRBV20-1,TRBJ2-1,CSASVQGQGTGGLVDEQFF,TGCAGTGCTAGTGTCCAGGGACAGGGTACGGGAGGGCTTGTAGATGAGCAGTTCTTC
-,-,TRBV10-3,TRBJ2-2,CAIRLGGGELFF,TGTGCCATCAGACTAGGGGGCGGGGAGCTGTTTTTT
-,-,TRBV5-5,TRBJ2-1,CASSLANYEQFF,TGTGCCAGCAGCTTGGCTAACTATGAGCAGTTCTTC
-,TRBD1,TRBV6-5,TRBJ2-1,CASRGNRGQYNEQFF,TGTGCCAGCAGGGGGAACAGGGGCCAATACAATGAGCAGTTCTTC
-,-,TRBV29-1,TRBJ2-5,CSVAVLANQETQYF,TGCAGCGTTGCCGTCCTAGCGAACCAAGAGACCCAGTACTTC
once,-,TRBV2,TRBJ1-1,CASYRGGITNTEAFF,TGTGCCAGCTATCGGGGGGGGATTACTAACACTGAAGCTTTCTTT
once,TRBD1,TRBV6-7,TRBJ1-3,CASSEDRGETGNTIYF,TGTGCCAGCAGTGAGGACAGGGGGGAGACTGGAAACACCATATATTTT
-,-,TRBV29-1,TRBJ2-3,CSVPPGGAQDTQYF,TGCAGCGTACCACCAGGTGGGGCGCAAGATACGCAGTATTTT
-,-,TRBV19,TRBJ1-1,CASSGPGRSTEAFF,TGTGCCAGTAGTGGGCCGGGGAGGAGCACTGAAGCTTTCTTT
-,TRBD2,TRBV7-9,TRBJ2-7,CASSLSGTTYEQYF,TGTGCCAGCAGCTTAAGCGGGACTACCTACGAGCAGTACTTC
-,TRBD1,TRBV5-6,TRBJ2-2,CASSWDRAIGELFF,TGTGCCAGCAGCTGGGACAGGGCCATCGGGGAGCTGTTTTTT
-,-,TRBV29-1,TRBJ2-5,CSVAPLETQYF,TGCAGCGTCGCCCCACTGGAGACCCAGTACTTC
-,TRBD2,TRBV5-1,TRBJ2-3,CASSRLAGGGTDTQYF,TGCGCCAGCAGCCGACTAGCGGGAGGGGGCACAGATACGCAGTATTTT
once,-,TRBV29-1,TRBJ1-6,CSVEERQGPENSPLHF,TGCAGCGTTGAAGAAAGGCAGGGGCCCGAAAATTCACCCCTCCACTTT
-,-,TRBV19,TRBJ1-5,CASSIGGPHQPQHF,TGTGCCAGTAGTATAGGGGGGCCGCATCAGCCCCAGCATTTT
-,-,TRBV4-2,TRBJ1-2,CASSQDIGARANYGYTF,TGTGCCAGCAGCCAAGATATAGGGGCGCGAGCTAACTATGGCTACACCTTC
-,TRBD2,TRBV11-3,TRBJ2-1,CASSLGAGGFEQFF,TGTGCCAGCAGCTTAGGAGCGGGAGGTTTCGAGCAGTTCTTC
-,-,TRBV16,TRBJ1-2,CASSQREGKNYGYTF,TGTGCCAGCAGCCAAAGAGAGGGAAAAAACTATGGCTACACCTTC
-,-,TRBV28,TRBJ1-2,CASSRGTGALHHYGYTF,TGTGCCAGCAGTCGCGGCACAGGCGCTCTCCACCACTATGGCTACACCTTC
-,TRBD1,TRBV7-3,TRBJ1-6,CASSLTTGQGAKSPLHF,TGTGCCAGCAGCTTAACGACTGGCCAGGGGGCAAAATCACCCCTCCACTTT
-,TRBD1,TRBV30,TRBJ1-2,CAWSRDSADGYTF,TGTGCCTGGAGTCGGGACAGTGCGGATGGCTACACCTTC
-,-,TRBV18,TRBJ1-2,CASSSDRIYGYTF,TGTGCCAGCTCCTCGGACAGAATCTATGGCTACACCTTC
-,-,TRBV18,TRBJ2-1,CASSPLAITNNEQFF,TGTGCCAGCTCACCTCTAGCGATTACTAACAATGAGCAGTTCTTC
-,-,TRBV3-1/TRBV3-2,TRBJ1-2,CASSQGTANYGYTF,TGTGCCAGCAGCCAAGGAACTGCTAACTATGGCTACACCTTC
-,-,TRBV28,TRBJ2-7,CASSLPPTDEQYF,TGTGCCAGCAGTTTACCTCCGACAGACGAGCAGTACTTC
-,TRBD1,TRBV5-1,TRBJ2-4,CASSLRQGDIQYF,TGCGCCAGCAGCTTACGACAGGGAGACATTCAGTACTTC
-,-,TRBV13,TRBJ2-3,CASSPRGRGSSTDTQYF,TGTGCCAGCAGCCCCCGAGGTAGGGGTTCTAGCACAGATACGCAGTATTTT
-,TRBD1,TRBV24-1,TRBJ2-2,CATGGQGDTGELFF,TGTGCCACCGGGGGCCAGGGGGACACCGGGGAGCTGTTTTTT
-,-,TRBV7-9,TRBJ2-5,CASSHPNQETQYF,TGTGCCAGCAGCCATCCTAACCAAGAGACCCAGTACTTC
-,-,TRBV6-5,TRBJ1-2,CASSNGANYGYTF,TGTGCCAGCAGTAACGGGGCTAACTATGGCTACACCTTC
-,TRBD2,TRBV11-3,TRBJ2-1,CASSSYGGGYNEQFF,TGTGCCAGCAGCTCCTACGGGGGGGGGTACAATGAGCAGTTCTTC
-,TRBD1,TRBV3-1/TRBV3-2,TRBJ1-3,CASSQDLGTAGNTIYF,TGTGCCAGCAGCCAAGATCTGGGGACAGCAGGAAACACCATATATTTT
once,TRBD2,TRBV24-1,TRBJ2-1,CATSGTSGRANNEQFF,TGTGCCACCAGTGGGACTAGCGGGAGGGCCAACAATGAGCAGTTCTTC
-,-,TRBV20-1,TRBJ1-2,CSASSNNYGYTF,TGCAGTGCTAGTTCTAATAACTATGGCTACACCTTC
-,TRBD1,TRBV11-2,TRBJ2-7,CASSPGQGASYEQYF,TGTGCCAGCAGCCCGGGACAGGGGGCCTCCTACGAGCAGTACTTC